This TCR beta chain was captured in a study of spatial heterogeneity in lung cancer. Background on the study: Beta-chain sequences consistently outnumbered alpha-chain sequences in detection. Each distinct TCR and UMI combination averaged more than ten appearances in raw reads. Study-level findings and limits: The appearance of ubiquitous expanded tumor TCRs in blood was greater at resection than follow-up.

In its sample, this clonotype was seen many times. Antigen: not known. Germline V gene data show CDR1 as SGHTA and CDR2 as FQGNSA. There are 16 residues in the CDR3. Trimming left V 5 bases short and J 1 base short, with 14 bases between. Every molecule of TCR cDNA had its own unique molecular identifier. MiXCR, run by TCRdb on the 5' RACE reads, gives a single entry per CDR3 protein. The sample includes some 64,000 distinct CDR3 sequences, about 8% of them seen just once. Documented time point: sample taken at primary tumor resection. Sequencing covered unsorted whole RNA taken from tumor, nontumor lung or frozen PBMC.

The receptor comes from a female donor with early-stage non-small cell lung cancer. This rearrangement joins TRBV7-2 to TRBJ2-2, with D perhaps matching TRBD1 (5 bases). Sequencing used PBMCs, obtained at surgery. The CDR3 DNA reads TGTGCCAGCAGCCTTGTAGCAGGGTTGAACACCGGGGAGCTGTTTTTT. Its translation is CASSLVAGLNTGELFF.